The next 21 T cell receptor beta chains were all read from a single sample in a study of beta chain features in type 1 diabetes. Findings and caveats of the study: Type 1 diabetes patients showed a moderate but significant shortening of TCRB CDR3s in all four CD4+ subsets.

Reverse transcription of all isolated RNA meant that expressed TCRB transcripts were sequenced. Profiling relied on immunoSEQ multiplex PCR, and the TCRdb table lists in-frame clones only, not all of them. The top ten clones hold about 0.01% of a sample with approximately 360,000 clones, over 10% of them seen once. Their specific antigens are unknown. The sequencing input was naive CD4+ T cells from blood. These TCRs come from a woman younger than 30 with type 1 diabetes.

This rearrangement joins TRBV29-1 to TRBJ1-2, with 7 bases lining up with TRBD1. The CDR3 loop spans 15 amino acids. The J segment lost 7 bases and the V segment lost 7 bases, leaving 18 bases of the junction unmatched. Germline assignment: CDR1 SQVTM and CDR2 ANQGSEA. CDR3 amino acids: CSAEGAGQGILGYTF. The CDR3 DNA is TGCAGCGCCGAGGGGGCCGGGCAGGGAATTCTTGGCTACACCTTC.

J is TRBJ2-7 and V is TRBV19; 10 bases align to TRBD1. This CDR3 has 15 amino acids. V was clipped by 5 bases and J by 3 bases; unmatched bases: 7. Germline loops: CDR1 LNHDA, CDR2 SQIVND (reference sequence). The CDR3 DNA follows: TGTGCCAGTAGTGTTTCGACAGGGGGCAGCTACGAGCAGTACTTC. Its translation is CASSVSTGGSYEQYF.

This clone was observed a few times. V gene TRBV27 combines with J gene TRBJ2-2, with 9 bases aligning to TRBD1. The CDR3 length is 15 residues. CDR1 is MNHEY, CDR2 SMNVEV, per germline (reference sequence). The V gene end was trimmed by 5 bases and the J gene end by 7 bases; junction bases not matched to a gene: 8. CDR3 coding DNA: TGTGCCAGCAGTCTCCGGGACAGGGCGGTCGGGGAGCTGTTTTTT. This gives the protein CASSLRDRAVGELFF.

The table lists this clone with a few counts. This chain connects TRBV7-2 to TRBJ2-5, with a weak D call TRBD2 (6 bases). Trimming stripped 5 bases from V and 2 bases from J, with 9 bases between. The CDR3 sequence is 13 residues long. CDR1 is SGHTA and CDR2 is FQGNSA in the germline V gene. The CDR3 here is CASSRGIQETQYF. CDR3 sequence (DNA): TGTGCCAGCAGCCGGGGGATTCAAGAGACCCAGTACTTC.

The CDR3 here is CASSPGQDTGELFF. The CDR3 region has the DNA TGTGCCAGCTCACCCGGACAGGACACCGGGGAGCTGTTTTTT. J is TRBJ2-2 and V is TRBV18; TRBD1 aligns across 7 bases. V shed 3 bases, J shed 3 bases, and the junction held 1 base outside the gene matches. CDR3 length: 14 residues. CDR1 and CDR2 (germline): KGHSH, LQKENI.

This clone was seen more than once but under ten times. The chain is built from TRBV27 and TRBJ2-5, with a weak D call TRBD1 (6 bases). The CDR3 has 12 amino acids. V was shortened by 5 bases and J by 6 bases, with 10 bases between the two germline ends. Germline V gives CDR1 MNHEY, CDR2 SMNVEV (reference sequence). The DNA for the CDR3 is TGTGCCAGCAGTACAGGGCAGAAGACCCAGTACTTC. As protein: CASSTGQKTQYF.

This clone was counted a few times. This chain joins TRBV19 and TRBJ2-2, with D unresolved. The CDR3 extends over 14 amino acids. V gave up 5 bases and J gave up 1 base, with 8 bases separating them. Germline CDR1 and CDR2: LNHDA and SQIVND (reference sequence). The CDR3 loop is CASSEQKNTGELFF. Written as DNA, the CDR3 is TGTGCCAGTAGTGAGCAAAAGAACACCGGGGAGCTGTTTTTT.

This clone was detected a few times. This chain uses TRBV18 with TRBJ1-2; D might be TRBD1 (6 bases). Trimming removed 4 bases from V and 2 bases from J, with 11 bases in between. The CDR3 runs to 14 residues. CDR1 and CDR2 (germline): KGHSH, LQKENI. The CDR3 region is CASSRQGPNYGYTF. CDR3 DNA: TGTGCCAGCTCACGGCAGGGGCCCAACTATGGCTACACCTTC.

This chain uses TRBV29-1 with TRBJ1-1; D is unclear. The CDR3 extends over 15 amino acids. Germline V gene lookup returns CDR1 SQVTM and CDR2 ANQGSEA. The V gene lost 4 bases and the J gene lost 2 bases, with 17 bases spanning the gap. The CDR3 DNA follows: TGCAGCGTTGTTATCCGGGGAGGATACAACACTGAAGCTTTCTTT. Protein: CSVVIRGGYNTEAFF.

This chain links TRBV2 with TRBJ2-5, with TRBD1 matching over 8 bases. The CDR3 extends over 15 amino acids. With 4 bases clipped from V and 3 bases from J, the junction kept 7 bases outside the gene matches. The germline V gene encodes CDR1 SNHLY and CDR2 FYNNEI. CDR3 DNA: TGTGCCAGCAGTGCTATGGGACAGGAGAAAGAGACCCAGTACTTC. Translating it yields CASSAMGQEKETQYF.

The rearrangement links TRBV5-8 to TRBJ2-3; 8 nucleotides agree with TRBD2. V shed 0 bases and J 2 bases; nucleotides not matched to a gene: 5. The CDR3 covers 16 residues. Germline-derived CDR1 and CDR2 are SGHTS and YDEGEE. The CDR3 DNA is TGTGCCAGCAGCTTGGTAGGCGGGGGGAACACAGATACGCAGTATTTT. As protein: CASSLVGGGNTDTQYF.

V gene TRBV7-3 combines with J gene TRBJ2-7; possibly TRBD2 for D (5 bases). V lost 3 bases to trimming and J lost 7 bases, with 13 bases between them. Looked up from germline, CDR1 is SGHTA and CDR2 is FQGTGA. The CDR3 runs 13 residues. The CDR3 protein is CASSFSSSGEQYF. The CDR3 coding sequence is TGTGCCAGCAGCTTTAGTAGCTCGGGGGAGCAGTACTTC. The full variable domain, with the rest looked up from reference TRBV7-3 and TRBJ2-7, is GAGVSQTPSNKVTEKGKYVELRCDPISGHTALYWYRQSLGQGPEFLIYFQGTGAADDSGLPNDRFFAVRPEGSVSTLKIQRTERGDSAVYLCASSFSSSGEQYFGPGTRLTVT.

The rearrangement links TRBV6-6 to TRBJ2-3; D gene unclear. V was clipped by 6 bases and J by 5 bases, with 12 bases between them. This CDR3 is 13 amino acids long. From germline, CDR1 is MNHNY and CDR2 SVGAGI (reference sequence). CDR3 nucleotide sequence: TGTGCCAGCAGATTCCTCGGCGGAGATACGCAGTATTTT. Translating it yields CASRFLGGDTQYF.

This chain connects TRBV29-1 to TRBJ2-3, with 7 bases lining up with TRBD2. CDR1 and CDR2 (germline): SQVTM, ANQGSEA. The CDR3 sequence is 13 residues long. V trimming: 4 bases; J trimming: 6 bases; junction bases outside the gene matches: 7. The CDR3 is CSVGTRVADTQYF. DNA for the CDR3: TGCAGCGTTGGGACTAGAGTGGCTGATACGCAGTATTTT.

J is TRBJ2-7 and V is TRBV9; D is unresolved. Trimming pared 0 bases from V and 0 bases from J, leaving 10 bases between. This CDR3 is built from 15 residues. Germline V gene lookup returns CDR1 SGDLS and CDR2 YYNGEE. CDR3 residues: CASSVGLGSSYEQYF. DNA of the CDR3: TGTGCCAGCAGCGTAGGTTTGGGCAGCTCCTACGAGCAGTACTTC. Full variable domain (missing parts from reference TRBV9 and TRBJ2-7): DSGVTQTPKHLITATGQRVTLRCSPRSGDLSVYWYQQSLDQGLQFLIQYYNGEERAKGNILERFSAQQFPDLHSELNLSSLELGDSALYFCASSVGLGSSYEQYFGPGTRLTVT.

The rearrangement joins TRBV19 to TRBJ1-5, with 10 bases lining up with TRBD1. The V gene end was trimmed by 10 bases and the J gene end by 7 bases; junction bases not matched to a gene: 7. Germline values: CDR1 LNHDA, CDR2 SQIVND (reference sequence). The CDR3 has 13 amino acids. This chain's CDR3 is CATTGGLGQPQHF. Written as DNA, the CDR3 is TGTGCCACGACAGGGGGCCTAGGCCAGCCCCAGCATTTT.

This clone was observed a handful of times. The rearrangement joins TRBV18 to TRBJ2-7; 9 positions agree with TRBD1. V lost 5 bases and J lost 3; bases outside the gene matches: 8. Germline CDR1 is KGHSH and CDR2 is LQKENI. The CDR3 is 15 amino acids. The CDR3 DNA reads TGTGCCAGCTCAGTTCCCGGACAGGGGAGCTACGAGCAGTACTTC. It yields the protein CASSVPGQGSYEQYF.

The genes are TRBV6-5 and TRBJ2-7, with D perhaps matching TRBD1 (6 bases). Germline V gene lookup returns CDR1 MNHEY and CDR2 SVGAGI. The ends were cut back, 2 bases at V and 6 bases at J, with 17 bases in the middle. This CDR3 is built from 15 residues. The CDR3 protein is CASSYTRGGQAEQYF. The CDR3 DNA sequence: TGTGCCAGCAGTTACACCAGGGGTGGACAAGCCGAGCAGTACTTC.

This clone has just a few counts. V and J are TRBV28 and TRBJ2-7; 14 bases are shared with TRBD2. This CDR3 has 16 amino acids. Per the germline V gene, CDR1 is MDHEN and CDR2 is SYDVKM. Trimming took 6 bases from V and 6 from J; bases not matched to a gene: 10. CDR3 nucleotides: TGTGCCAGCAGCTCCGGGACTAGCGGGAGTCGGGGCGAGCAGTACTTC. It yields the protein CASSSGTSGSRGEQYF.

This clone showed up just a few times. The rearrangement links TRBV7-2 to TRBJ2-2, with TRBD1 identical over 12 bases. V was clipped by 10 bases and J by 3 bases; unmatched bases: 6. The CDR3 loop spans 15 amino acids. Germline V gene lookup returns CDR1 SGHTA and CDR2 FQGNSA. The CDR3 loop reads CATSGTGGYTGELFF. The CDR3 DNA is TGTGCCACGTCCGGGACAGGGGGCTACACCGGGGAGCTGTTTTTT.

The sample holds a few counts of this clone. This chain connects TRBV27 to TRBJ2-7; TRBD1 matches at 11 bases. Germline V gives CDR1 MNHEY, CDR2 SMNVEV (reference sequence). V was clipped by 5 bases and J by 5 bases; unmatched bases: 5. The CDR3 length is 14 residues. This chain's CDR3 is CASSPRTGGNEQYF. CDR3 bases: TGTGCCAGCAGTCCGCGGACAGGGGGCAACGAGCAGTACTTC.